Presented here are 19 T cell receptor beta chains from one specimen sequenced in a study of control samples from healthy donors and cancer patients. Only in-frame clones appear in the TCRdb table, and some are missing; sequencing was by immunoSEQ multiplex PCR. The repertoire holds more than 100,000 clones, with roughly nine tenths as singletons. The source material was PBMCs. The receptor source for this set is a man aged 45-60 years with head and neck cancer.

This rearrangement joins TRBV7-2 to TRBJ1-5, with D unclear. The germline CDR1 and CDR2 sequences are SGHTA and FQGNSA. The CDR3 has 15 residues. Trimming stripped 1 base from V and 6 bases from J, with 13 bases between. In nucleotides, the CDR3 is TGTGCCAGCAGCTTAGTGGCCGGAGCGAGTCAGCCCCAGCATTTT. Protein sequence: CASSLVAGASQPQHF.

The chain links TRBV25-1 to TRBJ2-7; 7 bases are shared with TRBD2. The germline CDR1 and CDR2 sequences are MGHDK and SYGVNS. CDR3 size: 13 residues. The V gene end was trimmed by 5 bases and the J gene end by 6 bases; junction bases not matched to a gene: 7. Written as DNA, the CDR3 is TGTGCCAGCAGTAAAAGACTAGCCACCGAGCAGTACTTC. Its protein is CASSKRLATEQYF.

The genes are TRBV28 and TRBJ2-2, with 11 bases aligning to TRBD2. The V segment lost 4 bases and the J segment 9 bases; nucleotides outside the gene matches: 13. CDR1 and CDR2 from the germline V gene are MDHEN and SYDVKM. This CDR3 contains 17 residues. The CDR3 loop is CASSSTLAGGRSRELFF. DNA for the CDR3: TGTGCCAGCAGTTCCACTCTAGCGGGAGGCCGCAGTAGGGAGCTGTTTTTT.

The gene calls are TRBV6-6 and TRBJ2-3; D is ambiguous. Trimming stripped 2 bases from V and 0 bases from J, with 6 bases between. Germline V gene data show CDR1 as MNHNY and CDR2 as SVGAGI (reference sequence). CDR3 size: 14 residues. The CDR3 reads CASSYRVSTDTQYF. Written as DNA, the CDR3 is TGTGCCAGCAGTTACCGGGTGAGCACAGATACGCAGTATTTT.

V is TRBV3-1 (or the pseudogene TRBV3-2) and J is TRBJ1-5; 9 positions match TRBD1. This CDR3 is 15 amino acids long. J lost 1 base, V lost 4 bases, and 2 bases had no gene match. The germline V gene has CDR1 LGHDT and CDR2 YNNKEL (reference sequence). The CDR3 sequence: CASSRGQGSNQPQHF. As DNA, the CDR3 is TGTGCCAGCAGCCGCGGACAGGGGAGCAATCAGCCCCAGCATTTT.

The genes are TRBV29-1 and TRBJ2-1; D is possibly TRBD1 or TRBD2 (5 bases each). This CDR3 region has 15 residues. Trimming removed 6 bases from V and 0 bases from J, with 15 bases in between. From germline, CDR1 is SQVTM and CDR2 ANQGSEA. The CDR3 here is CSVGVGPSSYNEQFF. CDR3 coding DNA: TGCAGCGTGGGGGTGGGACCTAGCTCCTACAATGAGCAGTTCTTC.

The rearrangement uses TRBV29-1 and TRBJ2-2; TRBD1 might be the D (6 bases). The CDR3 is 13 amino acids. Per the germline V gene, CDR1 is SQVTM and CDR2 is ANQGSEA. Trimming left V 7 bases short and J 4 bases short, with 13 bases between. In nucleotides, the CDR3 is TGCAGCGGCCGGGACACCTTCACCGGGGAGCTGTTTTTT. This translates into CSGRDTFTGELFF.

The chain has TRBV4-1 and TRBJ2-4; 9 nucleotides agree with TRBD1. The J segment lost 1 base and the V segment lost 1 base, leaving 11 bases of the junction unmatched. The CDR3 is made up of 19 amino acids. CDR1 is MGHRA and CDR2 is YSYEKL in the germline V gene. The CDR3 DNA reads TGCGCCAGCAGCCAAGGACTCTTCGACAGGGGGTTTGCCAAAAACATTCAGTACTTC. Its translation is CASSQGLFDRGFAKNIQYF.

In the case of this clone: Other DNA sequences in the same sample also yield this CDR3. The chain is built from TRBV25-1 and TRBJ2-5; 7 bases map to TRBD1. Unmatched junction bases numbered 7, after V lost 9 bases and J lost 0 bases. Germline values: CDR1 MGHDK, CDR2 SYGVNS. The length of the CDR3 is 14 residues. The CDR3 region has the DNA TGTGCCAGTAGTATCAGGGGGTACCAAGAGACCCAGTACTTC. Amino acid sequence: CASSIRGYQETQYF.

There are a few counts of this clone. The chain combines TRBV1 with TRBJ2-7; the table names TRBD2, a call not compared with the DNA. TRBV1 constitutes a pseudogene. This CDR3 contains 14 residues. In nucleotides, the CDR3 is TGCACCAGCAGCCACTCGGGACTTAGTTACGAGCAGTACTTC. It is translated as CTSSHSGLSYEQYF.

CDR3 nucleotides: TGTGCCAGCTCACCGGGACTAGCGGGCTACAATGAGCAGTTCTTC. Protein: CASSPGLAGYNEQFF. The V gene is TRBV18, the J gene TRBJ2-1, with 12 nucleotides matching TRBD2. The CDR3 is 15 amino acids. J lost 3 bases, V lost 3 bases, and 0 bases had no gene match. In germline, CDR1 is KGHSH, CDR2 LQKENI.

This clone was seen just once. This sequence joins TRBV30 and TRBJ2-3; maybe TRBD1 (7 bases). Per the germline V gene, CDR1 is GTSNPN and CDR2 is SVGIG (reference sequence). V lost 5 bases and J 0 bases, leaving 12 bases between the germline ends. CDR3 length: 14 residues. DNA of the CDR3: TGTGCCTGGTTGGAGGGGGCTAGCACAGATACGCAGTATTTT. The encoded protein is CAWLEGASTDTQYF.

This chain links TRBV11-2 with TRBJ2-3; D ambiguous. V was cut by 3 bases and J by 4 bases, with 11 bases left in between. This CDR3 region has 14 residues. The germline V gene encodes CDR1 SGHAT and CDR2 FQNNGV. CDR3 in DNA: TGTGCCAGCAGCTTCTTTCCTAGTTCAGATACGCAGTATTTT. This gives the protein CASSFFPSSDTQYF.

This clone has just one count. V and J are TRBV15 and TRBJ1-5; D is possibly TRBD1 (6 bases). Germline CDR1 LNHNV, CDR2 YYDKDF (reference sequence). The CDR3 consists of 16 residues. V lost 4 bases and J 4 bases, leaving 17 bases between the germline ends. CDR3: CATSNQGKGLNQPQHF. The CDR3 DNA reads TGTGCCACCAGCAACCAGGGGAAAGGCCTTAATCAGCCCCAGCATTTT.

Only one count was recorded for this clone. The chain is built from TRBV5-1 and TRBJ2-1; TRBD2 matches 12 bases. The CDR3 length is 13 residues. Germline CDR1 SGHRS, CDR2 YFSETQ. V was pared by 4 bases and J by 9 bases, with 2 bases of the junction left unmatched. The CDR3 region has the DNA TGCGCCAGCAGCCGGACTAGCGGGGCTGAGCAGTTCTTC. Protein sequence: CASSRTSGAEQFF. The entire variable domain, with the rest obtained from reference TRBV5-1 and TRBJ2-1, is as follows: KAGVTQTPRYLIKTRGQQVTLSCSPISGHRSVSWYQQTPGQGLQFLFEYFSETQRNKGNFPGRFSGRQFSNSRSEMNVSTLELGDSALYLCASSRTSGAEQFFGPGTRLTVL.

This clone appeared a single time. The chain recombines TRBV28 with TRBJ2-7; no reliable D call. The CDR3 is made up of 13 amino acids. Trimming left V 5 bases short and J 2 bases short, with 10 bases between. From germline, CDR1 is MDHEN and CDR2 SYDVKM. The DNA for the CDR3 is TGTGCCAGCAGTCTGGCCACTACCTACGAGCAGTACTTC. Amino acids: CASSLATTYEQYF.

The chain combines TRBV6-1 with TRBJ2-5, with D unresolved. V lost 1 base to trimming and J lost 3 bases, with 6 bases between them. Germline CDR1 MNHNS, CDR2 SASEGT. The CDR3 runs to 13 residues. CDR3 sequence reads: CASSEVRKETQYF. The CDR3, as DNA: TGTGCCAGCAGTGAAGTCAGAAAAGAGACCCAGTACTTC.

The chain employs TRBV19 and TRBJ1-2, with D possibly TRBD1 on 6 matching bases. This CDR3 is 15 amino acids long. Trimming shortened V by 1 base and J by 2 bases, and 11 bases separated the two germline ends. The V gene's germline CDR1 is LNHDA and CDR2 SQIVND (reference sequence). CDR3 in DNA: TGTGCCAGTAGTATAGTTGGGACAATCAACTATGGCTACACCTTC. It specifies CASSIVGTINYGYTF. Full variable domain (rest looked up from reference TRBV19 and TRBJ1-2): DGGITQSPKYLFRKEGQNVTLSCEQNLNHDAMYWYRQDPGQGLRLIYYSQIVNDFQKGDIAEGYSVSREKKESFPLTVTSAQKNPTAFYLCASSIVGTINYGYTFGSGTRLTVV.

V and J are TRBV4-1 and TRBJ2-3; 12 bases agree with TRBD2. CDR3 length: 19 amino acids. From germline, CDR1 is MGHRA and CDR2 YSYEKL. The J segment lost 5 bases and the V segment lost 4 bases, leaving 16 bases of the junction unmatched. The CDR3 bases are TGCGCCAGCAGCCGAATACCCTGGGGGACTAGCGGGCAGGGAGATACGCAGTATTTT. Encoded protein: CASSRIPWGTSGQGDTQYF.